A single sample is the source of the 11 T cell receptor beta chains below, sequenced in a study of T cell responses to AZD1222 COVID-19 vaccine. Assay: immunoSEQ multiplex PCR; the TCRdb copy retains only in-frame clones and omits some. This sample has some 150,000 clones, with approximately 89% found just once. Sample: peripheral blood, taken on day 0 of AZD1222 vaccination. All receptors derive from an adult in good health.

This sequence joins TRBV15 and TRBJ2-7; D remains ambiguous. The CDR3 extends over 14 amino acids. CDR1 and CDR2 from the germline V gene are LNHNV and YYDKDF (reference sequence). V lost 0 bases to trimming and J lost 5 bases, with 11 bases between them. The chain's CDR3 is CATSREALSNEQYF. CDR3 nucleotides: TGTGCCACCAGCAGAGAGGCCCTAAGTAACGAGCAGTACTTC.

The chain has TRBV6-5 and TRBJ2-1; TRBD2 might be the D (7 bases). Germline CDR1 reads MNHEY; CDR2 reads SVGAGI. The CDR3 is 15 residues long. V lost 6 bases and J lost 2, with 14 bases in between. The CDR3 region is CASSRRGGTYNEQFF. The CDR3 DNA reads TGTGCCAGCAGCCGCAGGGGAGGGACCTACAATGAGCAGTTCTTC.

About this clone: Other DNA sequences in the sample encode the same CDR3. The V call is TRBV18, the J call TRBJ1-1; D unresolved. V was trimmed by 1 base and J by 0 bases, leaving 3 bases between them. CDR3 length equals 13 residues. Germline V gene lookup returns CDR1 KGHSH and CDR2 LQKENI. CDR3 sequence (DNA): TGTGCCAGCTCACCACAGGTGAACACTGAAGCTTTCTTT. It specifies CASSPQVNTEAFF.

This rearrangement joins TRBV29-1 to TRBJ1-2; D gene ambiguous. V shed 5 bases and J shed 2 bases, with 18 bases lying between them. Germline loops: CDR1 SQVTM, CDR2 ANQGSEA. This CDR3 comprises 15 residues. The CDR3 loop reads CSVYGGRPENYGYTF. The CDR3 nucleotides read TGCAGCGTTTACGGAGGCCGGCCGGAGAACTATGGCTACACCTTC.

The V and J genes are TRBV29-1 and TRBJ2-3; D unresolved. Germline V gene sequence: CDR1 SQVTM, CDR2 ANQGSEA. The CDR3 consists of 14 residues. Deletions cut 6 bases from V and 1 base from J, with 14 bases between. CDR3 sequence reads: CSVWTSTGTDTQYF. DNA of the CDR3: TGCAGCGTCTGGACCTCCACGGGCACAGATACGCAGTATTTT.

DNA of the CDR3: TGTGCCAGCAGCCGAGCCCAGACCCAAGAGACCCAGTACTTC. It specifies CASSRAQTQETQYF. The chain has TRBV7-9 and TRBJ2-5; the D is unclear. Deletions cut 5 bases from V and 1 base from J, with 11 bases between. Germline V gene sequence: CDR1 SEHNR, CDR2 FQNEAQ (reference sequence). The CDR3 totals 14 residues.

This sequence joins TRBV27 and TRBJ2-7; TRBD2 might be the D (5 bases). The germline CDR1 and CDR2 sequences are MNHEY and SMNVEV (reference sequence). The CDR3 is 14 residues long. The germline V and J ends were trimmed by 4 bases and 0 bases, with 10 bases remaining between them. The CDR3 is CASSWEYGSYEQYF. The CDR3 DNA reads TGTGCCAGCAGTTGGGAGTACGGCTCCTACGAGCAGTACTTC.

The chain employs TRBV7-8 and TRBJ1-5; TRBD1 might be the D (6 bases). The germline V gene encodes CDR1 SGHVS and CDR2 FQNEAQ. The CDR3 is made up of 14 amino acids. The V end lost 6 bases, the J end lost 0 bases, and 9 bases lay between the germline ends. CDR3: CASRDSHSNQPQHF. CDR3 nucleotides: TGTGCCAGCAGGGACAGCCATAGCAATCAGCCCCAGCATTTT.

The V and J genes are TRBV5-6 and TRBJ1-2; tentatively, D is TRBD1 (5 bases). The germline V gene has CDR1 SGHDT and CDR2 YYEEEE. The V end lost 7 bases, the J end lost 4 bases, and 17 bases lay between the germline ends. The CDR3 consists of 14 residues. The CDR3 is CASLRREGIYGYTF. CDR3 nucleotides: TGTGCCAGCCTCCGTCGGGAGGGGATCTATGGCTACACCTTC.

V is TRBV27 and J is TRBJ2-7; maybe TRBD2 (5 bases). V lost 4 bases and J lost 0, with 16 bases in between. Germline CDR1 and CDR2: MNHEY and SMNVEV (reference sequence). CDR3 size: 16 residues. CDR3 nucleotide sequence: TGTGCCAGCAGTTCCGCGGGTCTACGGGCCTCCTACGAGCAGTACTTC. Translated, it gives CASSSAGLRASYEQYF.

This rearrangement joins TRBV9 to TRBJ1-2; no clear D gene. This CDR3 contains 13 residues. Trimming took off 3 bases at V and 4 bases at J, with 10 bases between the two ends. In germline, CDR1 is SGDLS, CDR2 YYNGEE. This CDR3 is CASSAGSVYGYTF. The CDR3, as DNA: TGTGCCAGCAGCGCCGGGTCGGTCTATGGCTACACCTTC.